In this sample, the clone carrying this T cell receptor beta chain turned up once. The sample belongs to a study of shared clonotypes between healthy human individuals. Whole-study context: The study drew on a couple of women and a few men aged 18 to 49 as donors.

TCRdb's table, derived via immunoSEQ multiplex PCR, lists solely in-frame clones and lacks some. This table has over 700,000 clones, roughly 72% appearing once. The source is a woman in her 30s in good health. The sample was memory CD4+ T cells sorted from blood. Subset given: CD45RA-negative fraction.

For the CDR3, the DNA is TGTGCCAGCAGCCGGACAGGGACCCATCAGCCCCAGCATTTT. Amino acids: CASSRTGTHQPQHF. The V call is TRBV6-5, the J call TRBJ1-5, with 8 bases lining up with TRBD1. The CDR3 length is 14 residues. From germline, CDR1 is MNHEY and CDR2 SVGAGI. V lost 6 bases to trimming and J lost 5 bases; unmatched junction nucleotides: 6.